This T cell receptor beta chain was retrieved from a study of response to subunit inactivated influenza vaccine. General observations from the study: Every seasonal influenza vaccination brings in few new T cells, the authors suggested.

As to this clonotype: Antigen specificity is unknown.

TCRdb independently ran MiXCR on the RT-PCR reads; one entry per CDR3 protein. This table has under 950,000 distinct CDR3 sequences, 21% appearing once. The CDR3 is 15 amino acids. The V and J ends lost 6 bases and 3 bases respectively, with 16 bases between them. The sample consisted of PBMCs from blood, taken roughly 5 days after vaccination. The TCR originated in a man aged 50 to 59 who received an inactivated influenza vaccine. This chain joins TRBV12-3 or TRBV12-4 and TRBJ2-3; TRBD2 might be the D (5 bases). Here the CDR3 reads CASSPERGMTDTQYF. In DNA form, the CDR3 reads TGTGCCAGCAGCCCGGAAAGAGGGATGACAGATACGCAGTATTTT.